This T cell receptor beta chain is drawn from a study of shared clonotypes between healthy human individuals. Whole-study context: Used for every donor were three CD4 naive, three CD4 memory, two CD8 naive and one CD8 memory plate. The study's findings and limits: The low donor count limited represented genetic and exposure-history diversity. Investigators collected only blood, and repertoires in tissues likely differ. Compared with clonotypes that all four donors shared, non-shared clonotypes had lower generation probabilities.

Terminally differentiated effector memory CD45RA+ cells were excluded by CCR7 positive selection of CD45RO-negative cells. Sequencing was performed with immunoSEQ multiplex PCR; in TCRdb, only in-frame clones are kept and a portion is missing. The profile shows some 2,100,000 clones, about 93% of them singletons. As concerns this clone: Its antigen is unknown.

The sample taken for sequencing was naive CD8+ T cells from PBMCs. The receptor's source is a man aged 18 to 30 in good health. Some clones in this sample may be carry-over from other donors' samples.

The CDR3 loop reads CASSLERAYEAFF. The CDR3 bases are TGTGCCAGCAGCTTAGAAAGGGCTTATGAAGCTTTCTTT. V is TRBV11-2 and J is TRBJ1-1; the D is unclear. Germline V gene sequence: CDR1 SGHAT, CDR2 FQNNGV. Trimming left V 0 bases short and J 7 bases short, with 9 bases between. This CDR3 has 13 amino acids.